This T cell receptor beta chain was sequenced in a study of T cell repertoires in cytomegalovirus infection. Study context: Both recently identified HLA-C-restricted and well-studied HLA-B-restricted CMV epitopes were used in the study. TCR beta signatures that were public indicated CMV infection and matching HLA type. Notes on the study in general: Summed frequency of shared TCR beta families picked out CMV carriers who also had the relevant HLA.

This clonotype appeared a few times. The antigen remains unidentified. TCRdb fed the reads into MiXCR, producing one record per CDR3 protein. Counted here are about 110,000 distinct CDR3 sequences, 25% to 30% occurring once; the ten biggest clones make up roughly three quarters. V lost 5 bases, J lost 8 bases, and 10 bases lay in between. Germline CDR1 is MNHEY and CDR2 is SMNVEV (reference sequence). The CDR3 has 13 amino acids. This chain uses TRBV27 with TRBJ2-6; the D is unclear. This clonotype was sampled from a human donor in good health (CMV status not recorded). Some clones in this sample may be carry-over from other donors' samples. Sequences were derived from CD8+ T cells from cultured PBMCs, sampled from culture after CMV antigen stimulation. The CDR3 loop reads CASSEIRSNVLTF. The CDR3 coding sequence is TGTGCCAGCAGTGAGATTCGGTCCAACGTCCTGACTTTC. The whole variable domain, remainder taken from reference TRBV27 and TRBJ2-6, is EAQVTQNPRYLITVTGKKLTVTCSQNMNHEYMSWYRQDPGLGLRQIYYSMNVEVTDKGDVPEGYKVSRKEKRNFPLILESPSPNQTSLYFCASSEIRSNVLTFGAGSRLTVL.